Shown below are 27 T cell receptor beta chains from a single sample sequenced in a study of shared clonotypes between healthy human individuals. Libraries were prepared by immunoSEQ multiplex PCR; TCRdb keeps only in-frame clonotypes and omits some of them. The sample gives more than 1,200,000 clones, approximately 98.5% of which show up once; about 0.35% is in the top ten. Material: naive CD4+ T cells sorted from blood. Subset given: CD45RA+ positively selected. The receptors derive from a man aged 25-40 years in good health.

Concerning this clone: Other nucleotide sequences in the sample specify the same CDR3. The genes are TRBV4-3 and TRBJ1-1; no firm D call. V was cut by 1 base and J by 0 bases, with 6 bases left in between. The CDR3 length is 14 residues. Germline CDR1 reads LGHNA; CDR2 reads YSLEER. CDR3 residues: CASSQGTVNTEAFF. CDR3 DNA sequence: TGCGCCAGCAGCCAAGGTACGGTGAACACTGAAGCTTTCTTT.

The chain links TRBV5-4 to TRBJ2-7; 7 nucleotides match TRBD1. V lost 0 bases, J lost 3 bases, and 3 bases stayed unmatched. This CDR3 is built from 14 residues. CDR1 SGHNT and CDR2 YYREEE come from the germline V gene (reference sequence). In nucleotides, the CDR3 is TGTGCCAGCAGCTTGGGGGGGACAGACTACGAGCAGTACTTC. This gives the protein CASSLGGTDYEQYF.

V gene TRBV18 combines with J gene TRBJ2-1, with D possibly called TRBD1 or TRBD2 (5 bases each). The germline CDR1 and CDR2 sequences are KGHSH and LQKENI. This CDR3 contains 13 residues. Trimming took 3 bases from V and 12 from J, leaving 15 bases between them. The CDR3 DNA is TGTGCCAGCTCACCGGGGACGTACACGCGGCAGTTCTTC. Protein: CASSPGTYTRQFF.

The genes are TRBV28 and TRBJ2-6, with D perhaps matching TRBD2 (5 bases). The CDR3 is made up of 16 amino acids. The germline V gene has CDR1 MDHEN and CDR2 SYDVKM. V shed 2 bases and J shed 3 bases, with 11 bases lying between them. In DNA form, the CDR3 reads TGTGCCAGCAGTTTAAGAGGGCTACGTGGGGCCAACGTCCTGACTTTC. It specifies CASSLRGLRGANVLTF.

The chain links TRBV7-2 to TRBJ2-6, with 7 bases identical to TRBD1. Per germline, CDR1 SGHTA and CDR2 FQGNSA. CDR3 length: 18 residues. V was clipped by 3 bases and J by 0 bases; unmatched bases: 8. As DNA, the CDR3 is TGTGCCAGCAGCTTTTGGGGGACAGTTGTCTCTGGGGCCAACGTCCTGACTTTC. This gives the protein CASSFWGTVVSGANVLTF.

The chain recombines TRBV21-1 with TRBJ2-7. TRBV21-1 is labeled a pseudogene. The CDR3 is 14 amino acids. CDR3 protein: CASSKGRSLYEQYF. CDR3 DNA sequence: TGTGCCAGCAGCAAAGGCAGGAGCCTCTACGAGCAGTACTTC.

The chain uses TRBV28 and TRBJ2-1; possible D gene TRBD1, 8 bases. This CDR3 contains 13 residues. Trimming stripped 6 bases from V and 9 bases from J, with 15 bases between. Germline V gene lookup returns CDR1 MDHEN and CDR2 SYDVKM. The CDR3 sequence is CASRLTGGGEQFF. DNA for the CDR3: TGTGCCAGCAGACTCACAGGGGGGGGTGAGCAGTTCTTC.

The chain uses TRBV19 and TRBJ1-1; TRBD1 matches 11 bases. Trimming at V came to 4 bases and at J to 8 bases, leaving 12 bases not matched to a gene. CDR1 LNHDA and CDR2 SQIVND come from the germline V gene (reference sequence). The CDR3 runs 16 residues. The CDR3 DNA reads as TGTGCCAGTAGTAGGAGGACAGGGGGCAATCTCGCCGAAGCTTTCTTT. This translates into CASSRRTGGNLAEAFF.

The chain employs TRBV6-5 and TRBJ2-7; TRBD1 matches 9 bases. Trimming removed 2 bases from V and 0 bases from J; junction bases left unmatched: 5. The germline CDR1 and CDR2 sequences are MNHEY and SVGAGI. The CDR3 is made up of 16 amino acids. The DNA of the CDR3 is TGTGCCAGCAGTTACCGGACAGGGGCGTTCTCCTACGAGCAGTACTTC. This codes for CASSYRTGAFSYEQYF.

This chain uses TRBV7-3 with TRBJ2-7; 9 nucleotides align to TRBD1. This CDR3 has 13 amino acids. The ends lost 5 bases at V and 5 bases at J; junction bases unmatched: 4. Germline V lookup: CDR1 SGHTA, CDR2 FQGTGA. DNA of the CDR3: TGTGCCAGCAGCGAACAGGGGGCGAACGAGCAGTACTTC. This codes for CASSEQGANEQYF.

This chain connects TRBV14 to TRBJ2-2, with TRBD1 identical over 7 bases. The trim removed 4 bases at V and 1 base at J, leaving 3 bases unmatched. CDR3 size: 15 residues. From germline, CDR1 is SGHDN and CDR2 FVKESK. The CDR3, as DNA: TGTGCCAGCAGCCGCCGGACAGGGAACACCGGGGAGCTGTTTTTT. It codes for CASSRRTGNTGELFF.

This rearrangement joins TRBV30 to TRBJ1-2; D not resolved. The V end lost 5 bases, the J end lost 0 bases, and 7 bases lay between the germline ends. Germline CDR1 is GTSNPN and CDR2 is SVGIG (reference sequence). The CDR3 is 12 residues long. Written as DNA, the CDR3 is TGTGCCTGGGCAGGTACTAACTATGGCTACACCTTC. Amino acid sequence: CAWAGTNYGYTF.

The genes are TRBV20-1 and TRBJ2-1; no reliable D call. CDR3 length: 10 amino acids. The V gene lost 6 bases and the J gene lost 5 bases, with 5 bases spanning the gap. Germline CDR1 DFQATT, CDR2 SNEGSKA (reference sequence). The CDR3 loop reads CSANHNEQFF. The CDR3 nucleotides are TGCAGTGCAAACCACAATGAGCAGTTCTTC.

This sequence joins TRBV30 and TRBJ2-7, with a weak D call TRBD2 (5 bases). This CDR3 contains 11 residues. V was cut by 3 bases and J by 6 bases, with 9 bases left in between. Germline CDR1 GTSNPN, CDR2 SVGIG (reference sequence). The CDR3 region has the DNA TGTGCCTGGAGAGTCAGCGGCGAGCAGTACTTC. Its protein is CAWRVSGEQYF.

V usage is TRBV5-1 and J usage is TRBJ2-5, with a possible D match to TRBD1 (6 bases). The V end was cut by 2 bases, the J end by 4 bases, with 18 bases between. Germline V gives CDR1 SGHRS, CDR2 YFSETQ. CDR3 length: 16 residues. The CDR3 nucleotides read TGCGCCAGCAGCTTAATCACAGGGAGCGCTACAGAGACCCAGTACTTC. This gives the protein CASSLITGSATETQYF. Variable domain in full (rest from reference TRBV5-1 and TRBJ2-5): KAGVTQTPRYLIKTRGQQVTLSCSPISGHRSVSWYQQTPGQGLQFLFEYFSETQRNKGNFPGRFSGRQFSNSRSEMNVSTLELGDSALYLCASSLITGSATETQYFGPGTRLLVL.

The rearrangement links TRBV9 to TRBJ1-5; D gene ambiguous. The CDR3 runs to 14 residues. CDR1 SGDLS and CDR2 YYNGEE come from the germline V gene. V lost 4 bases and J 4 bases, leaving 12 bases between the germline ends. Here the CDR3 DNA reads TGTGCCAGCAGCCCGGCAGGACCAAATCAGCCCCAGCATTTT. Amino acids: CASSPAGPNQPQHF.

The chain joins TRBV7-6 to TRBJ2-3; 13 nucleotides agree with TRBD2. From germline, CDR1 is SGHVS and CDR2 FNYEAQ. CDR3 length: 17 amino acids. The trim removed 2 bases at V and 12 bases at J, leaving 14 bases unmatched. CDR3 residues: CASSLYPTSGRPVPQYF. The CDR3 DNA is TGTGCCAGCAGCTTATATCCGACTAGCGGGAGGCCCGTACCCCAGTATTTT.

The gene calls are TRBV5-4 and TRBJ2-7, with 12 bases fitting TRBD2. This CDR3 comprises 17 residues. Trimming took 0 bases from V and 7 from J; bases not matched to a gene: 11. CDR1 is SGHNT, CDR2 YYREEE, per germline (reference sequence). The CDR3: CASSLGLAGGLTGEQYF. CDR3 in DNA: TGTGCCAGCAGCTTGGGCCTAGCGGGAGGGCTTACGGGGGAGCAGTACTTC.

This clone was recorded once. This rearrangement joins TRBV2 to TRBJ1-2, with 8 bases matching TRBD1. The V segment lost 8 bases and the J segment 4 bases; nucleotides outside the gene matches: 9. Germline V lookup: CDR1 SNHLY, CDR2 FYNNEI. CDR3 length: 14 residues. The CDR3 loop reads CASGTGGNSYGYTF. The CDR3 DNA follows: TGTGCCAGCGGAACAGGGGGTAATAGCTATGGCTACACCTTC.

The J gene is TRBJ1-1, the V gene TRBV28; no clear D. This CDR3 spans 10 amino acids. Per germline, CDR1 MDHEN and CDR2 SYDVKM. V was clipped by 10 bases and J by 10 bases, with 13 bases between them. CDR3 amino acids: CATWNKRAFF. The CDR3 DNA follows: TGTGCCACCTGGAACAAAAGAGCTTTCTTT.

V and J are TRBV7-9 and TRBJ1-2, with D unclear. V lost 5 bases and J 0 bases, leaving 13 bases between the germline ends. This CDR3 region has 15 residues. Per germline, CDR1 SEHNR and CDR2 FQNEAQ (reference sequence). The CDR3 nucleotides read TGTGCCAGCAGCGATTCCAGGAGTACTAACTATGGCTACACCTTC. Its protein product is CASSDSRSTNYGYTF.

The V and J genes are TRBV6-1 and TRBJ1-2; D gene uncertain. The CDR3 is made up of 15 amino acids. CDR1 MNHNS and CDR2 SASEGT come from the germline V gene. Trimming removed 6 bases from V and 4 bases from J, with 18 bases in between. The CDR3 nucleotides are TGTGCCAGCAGGGGAGGGTCTGGGAACCTCTATGGCTACACCTTC. It is translated as CASRGGSGNLYGYTF.

This clone occurred once. This sample includes further DNA sequences coding for the same CDR3. This rearrangement joins TRBV5-1 to TRBJ2-2; 7 bases line up with TRBD1. Germline V CDR1 and CDR2: SGHRS, YFSETQ. V lost 4 bases, J lost 0 bases, and 3 bases stayed unmatched. The CDR3 has 15 residues. The chain's CDR3 is CASSPGTANTGELFF. Here the CDR3 DNA reads TGCGCCAGCAGCCCCGGGACAGCGAACACCGGGGAGCTGTTTTTT.

This sequence joins TRBV18 and TRBJ1-5; TRBD1 might be the D (5 bases). CDR3 length: 16 amino acids. V lost 2 bases, J lost 2 bases, and 13 bases lay in between. Germline lookup yields CDR1 KGHSH and CDR2 LQKENI. CDR3 in amino acids: CASSPDSGSRNQPQHF. CDR3 DNA sequence: TGTGCCAGCTCACCAGACAGCGGGTCTCGCAATCAGCCCCAGCATTTT.

The gene calls are TRBV7-3 and TRBJ2-2; 7 bases are a match to TRBD1. Germline CDR1 SGHTA, CDR2 FQGTGA. The CDR3 is 13 amino acids. V was pared by 5 bases and J by 6 bases, with 3 bases of the junction left unmatched. The CDR3 DNA reads as TGTGCCAGCAGCCAACAGGGGCCCGGGGAGCTGTTTTTT. Translating gives CASSQQGPGELFF.

The chain combines TRBV5-4 with TRBJ2-1, with TRBD2 identical over 10 bases. The V gene's germline CDR1 is SGHNT and CDR2 YYREEE (reference sequence). The CDR3 is 15 amino acids. With 4 bases clipped from V and 4 bases from J, the junction kept 5 bases outside the gene matches. The CDR3 here is CASSPETSGYNEQFF. The CDR3 DNA follows: TGTGCCAGCAGCCCAGAGACTAGCGGGTACAATGAGCAGTTCTTC. Variable domain in full (rest from reference TRBV5-4 and TRBJ2-1): ETGVTQSPTHLIKTRGQQVTLRCSSQSGHNTVSWYQQALGQGPQFIFQYYREEENGRGNFPPRFSGLQFPNYSSELNVNALELDDSALYLCASSPETSGYNEQFFGPGTRLTVL.

V usage is TRBV5-5 and J usage is TRBJ2-5; no firm D call. The CDR3 is 14 residues long. V was trimmed by 0 bases and J by 1 base, leaving 7 bases between them. Germline loops: CDR1 SGHKS, CDR2 YYEKEE (reference sequence). This CDR3 reads CASSLGSAQETQYF. In nucleotides, the CDR3 is TGTGCCAGCAGCTTGGGGTCAGCCCAAGAGACCCAGTACTTC.